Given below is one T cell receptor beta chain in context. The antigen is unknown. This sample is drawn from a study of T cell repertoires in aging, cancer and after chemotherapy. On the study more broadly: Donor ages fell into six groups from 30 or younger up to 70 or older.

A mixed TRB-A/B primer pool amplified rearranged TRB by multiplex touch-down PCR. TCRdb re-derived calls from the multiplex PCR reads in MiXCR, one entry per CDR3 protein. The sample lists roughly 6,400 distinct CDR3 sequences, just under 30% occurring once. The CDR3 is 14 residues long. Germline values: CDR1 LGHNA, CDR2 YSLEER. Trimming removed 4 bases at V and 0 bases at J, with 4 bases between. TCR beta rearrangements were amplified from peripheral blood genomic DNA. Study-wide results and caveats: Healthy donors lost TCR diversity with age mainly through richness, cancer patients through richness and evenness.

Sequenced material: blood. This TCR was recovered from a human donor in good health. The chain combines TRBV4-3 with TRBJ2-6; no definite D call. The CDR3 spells CASSPHSGANVLTF. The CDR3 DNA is TGCGCCAGCAGCCCCCACTCTGGGGCCAACGTCCTGACTTTC.